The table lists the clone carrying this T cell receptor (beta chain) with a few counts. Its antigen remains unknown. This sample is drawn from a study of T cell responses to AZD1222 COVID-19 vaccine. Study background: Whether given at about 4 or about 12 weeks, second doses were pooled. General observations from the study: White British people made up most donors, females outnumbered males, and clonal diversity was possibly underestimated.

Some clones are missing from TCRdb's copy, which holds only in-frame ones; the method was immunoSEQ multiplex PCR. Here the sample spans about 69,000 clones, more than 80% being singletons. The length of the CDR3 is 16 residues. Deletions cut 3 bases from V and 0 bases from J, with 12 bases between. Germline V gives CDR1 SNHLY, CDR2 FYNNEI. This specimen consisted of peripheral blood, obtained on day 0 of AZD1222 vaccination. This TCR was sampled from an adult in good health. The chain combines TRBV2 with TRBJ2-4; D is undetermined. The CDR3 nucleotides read TGTGCCAGCAGTGAGAACACCCTTCTAGCCAAAAACATTCAGTACTTC. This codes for CASSENTLLAKNIQYF.